These 21 T cell receptor beta chains originate from one sample sequenced in a study of graft-versus-host responses after intestinal transplantation. Produced via immunoSEQ multiplex PCR; TCRdb's table is partial and in-frame only. The sample records 20,000 to 25,000 clones, about four fifths being singletons. For these receptors, no antigen is known. The source material was unstimulated CD8+ T cells sorted from spleen or lymph node cells, sampled before transplant. These receptors were obtained from a human donor who was the organ donor for an intestinal transplant.

The chain joins TRBV23-1 to TRBJ2-7, with D perhaps assigned TRBD1 or TRBD2 (5 bases each). TRBV23-1 is identified as an open reading frame with a role that is uncertain. The germline V and J ends were trimmed by 5 bases and 4 bases, with 21 bases remaining between them. The CDR3 is made up of 16 amino acids. The CDR3 nucleotides are TGCGCCAGCAGTGGCGATCCGGGACGGGCCGTTTACGAGCAGTACTTC. Its protein product is CASSGDPGRAVYEQYF.

V gene TRBV11-3 combines with J gene TRBJ1-1; D possibly corresponds to TRBD1 (5 bases). Trimming cost V 3 bases and J 1 base, with 9 bases left between them. Germline V gives CDR1 SGHNT, CDR2 YENEEA. The CDR3 contains 14 residues. The CDR3 sequence is CASSFVGGNTEAFF. The DNA for the CDR3 is TGTGCCAGCAGCTTTGTTGGGGGGAACACTGAAGCTTTCTTT.

The chain links TRBV6-5 to TRBJ2-7; 8 bases agree with TRBD1. The ends lost 6 bases at V and 3 bases at J; junction bases unmatched: 7. CDR3 length: 14 residues. The germline V gene has CDR1 MNHEY and CDR2 SVGAGI. The CDR3: CASSPTGDGYEQYF. The CDR3 nucleotides are TGTGCCAGCAGCCCGACAGGGGACGGCTACGAGCAGTACTTC.

This clone was counted a single time. The rearrangement links TRBV7-9 to TRBJ2-2, with 14 bases aligning to TRBD2. CDR1 and CDR2 from the germline V gene are SEHNR and FQNEAQ (reference sequence). V lost 5 bases and J lost 2; bases outside the gene matches: 7. The CDR3 is made up of 18 amino acids. The CDR3: CASSLPGLAGVNTGELFF. In nucleotides, the CDR3 is TGTGCCAGCAGCCTACCGGGACTAGCGGGAGTCAACACCGGGGAGCTGTTTTTT.

V is TRBV25-1 and J is TRBJ1-2; D not certain. The germline V gene encodes CDR1 MGHDK and CDR2 SYGVNS. CDR3 length: 17 residues. The V and J ends lost 3 bases and 4 bases respectively, with 21 bases between them. The DNA of the CDR3 is TGTGCCAGCAGTGACCCGAGAAAACTGGGAAAGACCTATGGCTACACCTTC. It translates to CASSDPRKLGKTYGYTF.

The chain has TRBV12-5 and TRBJ1-1, with a possible D match to TRBD1 (5 bases). Trimming stripped 1 base from V and 6 bases from J, with 9 bases between. Germline-derived CDR1 and CDR2 are LGHNT and FRNRAP. This CDR3 is 13 amino acids long. CDR3 residues: CASGLGRVSEAFF. The CDR3 bases are TGTGCTAGTGGTTTGGGCAGGGTATCTGAAGCTTTCTTT.

The V and J genes are TRBV7-9 and TRBJ2-2, with 8 bases that match TRBD1. Germline V gives CDR1 SEHNR, CDR2 FQNEAQ (reference sequence). This CDR3 contains 15 residues. Losses at the gene ends were 4 bases for V and 7 bases for J; bases not matched to a gene: 8. The CDR3 sequence is CASSSDRGGNGELFF. For the CDR3, the DNA is TGTGCCAGCAGCTCCGACAGGGGTGGTAACGGGGAGCTGTTTTTT.

J is TRBJ2-7 and V is TRBV9; 10 positions match TRBD2. Looked up from germline, CDR1 is SGDLS and CDR2 is YYNGEE. The CDR3 covers 13 residues. Trimming removed 3 bases from V and 3 bases from J; junction bases left unmatched: 0. The CDR3 sequence: CASSGTSGYEQYF. The CDR3 DNA follows: TGTGCCAGCAGCGGGACTAGCGGCTACGAGCAGTACTTC.

The chain links TRBV19 to TRBJ2-2, with D perhaps matching TRBD1 or TRBD2 (5 bases each). Germline V gene sequence: CDR1 LNHDA, CDR2 SQIVND (reference sequence). The germline V and J ends were trimmed by 3 bases and 6 bases, with 8 bases remaining between them. This CDR3 is 13 amino acids long. CDR3 bases: TGTGCCAGTAGTATTGGGGGAGCCGGGGAGCTGTTTTTT. Its translation: CASSIGGAGELFF.

The CDR3 protein is CASSQAVSSYNEQFF. CDR3 DNA sequence: TGCGCCAGCAGCCAAGCGGTGAGCTCCTACAATGAGCAGTTCTTC. The chain employs TRBV4-1 and TRBJ2-1; no definite D call. This CDR3 comprises 15 residues. Germline-derived CDR1 and CDR2 are MGHRA and YSYEKL. With 1 base removed from V and 0 bases from J, the gap between germline ends came to 7 bases.

The chain is built from TRBV7-9 and TRBJ1-4; TRBD1 matches 8 bases. V gave up 1 base and J gave up 7 bases; unmatched junction bases: 14. The CDR3 extends over 18 amino acids. CDR1 SEHNR and CDR2 FQNEAQ come from the germline V gene (reference sequence). CDR3 amino acids: CASSLDRAGGASSEKLFF. The DNA for the CDR3 is TGTGCCAGCAGCTTAGATCGGGCAGGGGGCGCGTCAAGTGAAAAACTGTTTTTT.

V gene TRBV5-6 combines with J gene TRBJ2-7, with 11 bases that match TRBD2. V lost 2 bases to trimming and J lost 2 bases; unmatched junction nucleotides: 6. The germline gives CDR1 SGHDT, CDR2 YYEEEE. The CDR3 spans 16 residues. The CDR3 DNA is TGTGCCAGCAGCTTTGCTAGCGGGGGGTTAACCTACGAGCAGTACTTC. This codes for CASSFASGGLTYEQYF.

The V call is TRBV5-4, the J call TRBJ1-1; D not certain. CDR1 and CDR2 (germline): SGHNT, YYREEE (reference sequence). V lost 5 bases to trimming and J lost 0 bases, with 5 bases between them. This CDR3 has 12 residues. In nucleotides, the CDR3 is TGTGCCAGCAGTCAGATGAACACTGAAGCTTTCTTT. Amino acid sequence: CASSQMNTEAFF.

The CDR3 region is CAIRTDGDYGYTF. DNA of the CDR3: TGTGCCATCAGAACGGACGGTGACTATGGCTACACCTTC. The chain combines TRBV10-3 with TRBJ1-2; D is ambiguous. CDR3 length equals 13 residues. V lost 6 bases and J lost 3, with 11 bases in between. Germline CDR1 reads ENHRY; CDR2 reads SYGVKD.

The chain joins TRBV10-1 to TRBJ1-6; TRBD1 might be the D (6 bases). Germline loops: CDR1 WNHNN, CDR2 SYGVQD (reference sequence). V was shortened by 0 bases and J by 11 bases, with 11 bases between the two germline ends. CDR3 length equals 14 residues. CDR3 in amino acids: CASSESGQLPPLHF. CDR3 sequence (DNA): TGCGCCAGCAGTGAGTCTGGACAGCTCCCACCCCTCCACTTT.

About this clone: At the DNA level, this CDR3 is encoded by other sequences in the same sample as well. The chain joins TRBV11-2 to TRBJ2-7; TRBD2 might be the D (6 bases). Deletions cut 5 bases from V and 0 bases from J, with 17 bases between. This CDR3 comprises 16 residues. The germline CDR1 and CDR2 sequences are SGHAT and FQNNGV. CDR3 sequence reads: CASSPRGQGGSYEQYF. The DNA of the CDR3 is TGTGCCAGCAGCCCACGTGGTCAGGGAGGCTCCTACGAGCAGTACTTC.

This clone occurred a few times. The chain carries TRBV12-5 and TRBJ1-2; 8 bases match TRBD1. The CDR3 totals 12 residues. CDR1 and CDR2 from the germline V gene are LGHNT and FRNRAP. The V segment lost 5 bases and the J segment 4 bases; nucleotides outside the gene matches: 0. Here the CDR3 reads CASGTGGYGYTF. The CDR3 coding sequence is TGTGCTAGTGGTACAGGGGGCTATGGCTACACCTTC.

This clone appeared a single time. The V call is TRBV13, the J call TRBJ2-7; D may be TRBD2 (6 bases). CDR1 and CDR2 (germline): PRHDT, FYEKMQ (reference sequence). Trimming stripped 0 bases from V and 5 bases from J, with 8 bases between. This CDR3 spans 13 amino acids. CDR3 sequence reads: CASSLGRGNEQYF. The CDR3 bases are TGTGCCAGCAGCTTAGGCCGGGGGAACGAGCAGTACTTC.

This clone was detected only a few times. The chain links TRBV6-5 to TRBJ2-7; either TRBD1 or TRBD2 may fit D (5 bases each). The CDR3 has 14 amino acids. In germline, CDR1 is MNHEY, CDR2 SVGAGI. V gave up 8 bases and J gave up 7 bases, with 21 bases separating them. The CDR3 region has the DNA TGTGCCAGCGCCCCGGGGTCCGGGACCGCGGAGCAGTACTTC. This translates into CASAPGSGTAEQYF.

The rearrangement links TRBV5-6 to TRBJ2-1; maybe TRBD2 (5 bases). Between the trimmed V and J ends, which lost 3 bases and 0 bases, there was a span of 16 bases. Germline V gene lookup returns CDR1 SGHDT and CDR2 YYEEEE. The CDR3 totals 17 residues. CDR3 coding DNA: TGTGCCAGCAGCTCCATAGCGTCTCCTAGCTCCTACAATGAGCAGTTCTTC. This translates into CASSSIASPSSYNEQFF.

The chain couples TRBV4-3 to TRBJ1-1; D gene uncertain. CDR1 is LGHNA and CDR2 is YSLEER in the germline V gene. The CDR3 is 14 residues long. V lost 4 bases, J lost 2 bases, and 11 bases lay in between. CDR3 loop: CASSPTDPNTEAFF. CDR3 nucleotides: TGCGCCAGCAGCCCAACAGACCCAAACACTGAAGCTTTCTTT.